This entry describes one T cell receptor (beta chain). Its antigen remains unknown. Cells sorted as Tregs were CD4+, CD25+ and CD127-/low. Overall study findings and caveats: Tumor-infiltrating Treg TCR alpha and beta sequences overlapped most with tumor naive CD4+ T cells, then blood naive.

This CDR3 spans 20 amino acids. Trimming removed 4 bases from V and 0 bases from J; junction bases left unmatched: 11. Germline assignment: CDR1 SGHVS and CDR2 FNYEAQ. Constant-region reverse primers amplified full-length variable regions, followed by semi-nested Nested Universal Primer A PCR. TCRdb used MiXCR to reprocess the 5' RACE reads, holding one entry per CDR3 protein. The sample consists of 13,000 or so distinct CDR3 sequences, just over 50% of them appearing once. The receptor was derived from a female donor with breast cancer. Sequencing used tumor-infiltrating Tregs sorted from the breast tumor. The chain carries TRBV7-6 and TRBJ2-3; 15 nucleotides agree with TRBD2. The CDR3 region is CASSSTGTSGRSLSTDTQYF. CDR3 DNA sequence: TGTGCCAGCAGCTCAACCGGGACTAGCGGGAGGTCCCTGAGCACAGATACGCAGTATTTT.